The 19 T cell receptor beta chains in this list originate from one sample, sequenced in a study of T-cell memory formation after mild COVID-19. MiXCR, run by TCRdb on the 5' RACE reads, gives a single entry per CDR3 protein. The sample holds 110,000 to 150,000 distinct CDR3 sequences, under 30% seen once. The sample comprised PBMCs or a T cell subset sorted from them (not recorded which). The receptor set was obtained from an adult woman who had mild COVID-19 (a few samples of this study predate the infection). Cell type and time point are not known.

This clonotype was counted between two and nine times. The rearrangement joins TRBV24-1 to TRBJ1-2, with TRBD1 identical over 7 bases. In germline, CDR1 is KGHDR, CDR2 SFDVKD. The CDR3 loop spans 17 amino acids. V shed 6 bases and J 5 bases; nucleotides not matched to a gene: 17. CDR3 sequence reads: CATSLAAPTGKRYGYTF. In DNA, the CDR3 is TGTGCCACCAGTTTAGCCGCTCCGACAGGGAAAAGATATGGCTACACCTTC.

The CDR3 nucleotides are TGTGCCACCGGTGGAGGGAGCCCGTCCTACGAGCAGTACTTC. Translated, it gives CATGGGSPSYEQYF. The chain employs TRBV27 and TRBJ2-7; a possible D gene is TRBD2 (6 bases). Germline V gene data show CDR1 as MNHEY and CDR2 as SMNVEV (reference sequence). Trimming stripped 10 bases from V and 1 base from J, with 17 bases between. The CDR3 is 14 residues long.

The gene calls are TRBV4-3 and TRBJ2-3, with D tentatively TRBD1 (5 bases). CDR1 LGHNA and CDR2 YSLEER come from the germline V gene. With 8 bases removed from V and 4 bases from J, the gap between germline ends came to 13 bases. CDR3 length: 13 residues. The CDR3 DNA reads TGCGCCAGCGCTAGACAGTGTTCAGATACGCAGTATTTT. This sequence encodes CASARQCSDTQYF.

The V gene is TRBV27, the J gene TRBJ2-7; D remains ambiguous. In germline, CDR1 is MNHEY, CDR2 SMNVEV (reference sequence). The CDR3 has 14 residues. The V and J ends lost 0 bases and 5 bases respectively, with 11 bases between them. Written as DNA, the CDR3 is TGTGCCAGCAGTTTATCCCGACTCGAGGACGAGCAGTACTTC. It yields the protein CASSLSRLEDEQYF.

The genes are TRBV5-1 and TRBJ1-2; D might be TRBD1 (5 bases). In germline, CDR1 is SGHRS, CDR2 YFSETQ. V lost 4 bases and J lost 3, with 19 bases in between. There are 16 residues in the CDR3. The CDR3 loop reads CASSPGLGEGYYGYTF. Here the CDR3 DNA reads TGCGCCAGCAGCCCGGGACTCGGGGAGGGATACTATGGCTACACCTTC.

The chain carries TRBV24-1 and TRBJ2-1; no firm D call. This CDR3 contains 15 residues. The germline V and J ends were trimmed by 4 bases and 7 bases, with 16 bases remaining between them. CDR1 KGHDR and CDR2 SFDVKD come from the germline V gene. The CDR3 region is CATSDPGLKRNEQFF. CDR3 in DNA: TGTGCCACCAGTGACCCCGGGTTAAAGAGGAATGAGCAGTTCTTC.

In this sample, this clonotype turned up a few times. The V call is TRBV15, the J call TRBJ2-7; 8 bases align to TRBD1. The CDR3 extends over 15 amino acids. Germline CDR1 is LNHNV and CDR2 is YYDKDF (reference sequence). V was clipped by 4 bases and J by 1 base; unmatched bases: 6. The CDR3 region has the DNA TGTGCCACCAGCATCCGGGGACAGGAGTCCTACGAGCAGTACTTC. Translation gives CATSIRGQESYEQYF.

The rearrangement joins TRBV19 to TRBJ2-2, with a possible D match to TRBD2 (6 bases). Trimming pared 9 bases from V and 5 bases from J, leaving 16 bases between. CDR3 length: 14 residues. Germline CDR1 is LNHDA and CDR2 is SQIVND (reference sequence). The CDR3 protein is CASSSFGGTGELFF. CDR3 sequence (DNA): TGTGCCAGCTCCTCCTTCGGGGGAACCGGGGAGCTGTTTTTT.

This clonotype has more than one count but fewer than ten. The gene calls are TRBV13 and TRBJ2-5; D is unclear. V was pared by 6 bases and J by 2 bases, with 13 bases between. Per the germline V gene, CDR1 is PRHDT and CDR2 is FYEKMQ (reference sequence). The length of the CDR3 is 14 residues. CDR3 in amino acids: CASSPDGHQETQYF. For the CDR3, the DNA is TGTGCCAGCAGTCCGGACGGTCATCAAGAGACCCAGTACTTC.

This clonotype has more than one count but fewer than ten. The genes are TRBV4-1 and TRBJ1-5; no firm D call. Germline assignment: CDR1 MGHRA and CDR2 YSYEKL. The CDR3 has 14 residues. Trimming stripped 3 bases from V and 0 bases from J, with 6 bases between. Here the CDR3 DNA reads TGCGCCAGCAGCCAGACTCCTAGCAATCAGCCCCAGCATTTT. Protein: CASSQTPSNQPQHF.

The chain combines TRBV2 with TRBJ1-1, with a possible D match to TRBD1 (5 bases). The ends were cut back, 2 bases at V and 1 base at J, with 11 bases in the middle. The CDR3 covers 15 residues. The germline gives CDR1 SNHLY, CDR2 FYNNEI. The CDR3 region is CASSERAGRNTEAFF. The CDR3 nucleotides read TGTGCCAGCAGTGAAAGGGCAGGGAGGAACACTGAAGCTTTCTTT.

This chain's CDR3 is CASSFLAGALEQFF. The CDR3 coding sequence is TGTGCCAGCAGCTTCCTAGCGGGAGCTCTTGAGCAGTTCTTC. This chain connects TRBV12-3 or TRBV12-4 to TRBJ2-1, with 10 positions matching TRBD2. J lost 9 bases, V lost 6 bases, and 8 bases had no gene match. The CDR3 is 14 residues long.

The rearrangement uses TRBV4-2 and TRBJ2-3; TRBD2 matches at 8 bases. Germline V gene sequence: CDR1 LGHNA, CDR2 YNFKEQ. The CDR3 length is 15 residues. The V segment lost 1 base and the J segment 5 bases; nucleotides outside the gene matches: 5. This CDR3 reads CASSQVGSGRDTQYF. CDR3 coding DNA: TGTGCCAGCAGCCAAGTCGGGAGCGGGAGAGATACGCAGTATTTT.

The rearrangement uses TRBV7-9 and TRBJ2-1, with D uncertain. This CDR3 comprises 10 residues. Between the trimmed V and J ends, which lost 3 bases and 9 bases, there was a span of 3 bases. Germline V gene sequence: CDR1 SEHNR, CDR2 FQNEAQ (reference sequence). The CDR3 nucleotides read TGTGCCAGCAGCTTTTTTGAGCAGTTCTTC. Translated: CASSFFEQFF. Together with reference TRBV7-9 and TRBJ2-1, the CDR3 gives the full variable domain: DTGVSQNPRHKITKRGQNVTFRCDPISEHNRLYWYRQTLGQGPEFLTYFQNEAQLEKSRLLSDRFSAERPKGSFSTLEIQRTEQGDSAMYLCASSFFEQFFGPGTRLTVL.

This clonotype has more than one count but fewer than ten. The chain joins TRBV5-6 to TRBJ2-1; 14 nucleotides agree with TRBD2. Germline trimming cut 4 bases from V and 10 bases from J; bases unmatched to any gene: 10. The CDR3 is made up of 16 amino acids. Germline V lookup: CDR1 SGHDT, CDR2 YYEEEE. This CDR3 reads CASSLGLAGVVGEQFF. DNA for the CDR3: TGTGCCAGCAGCCTGGGACTAGCGGGGGTCGTGGGAGAGCAGTTCTTC.

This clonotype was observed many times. In DNA, the CDR3 is TGTGCCAGCAGTTTAACCCACCTTAGCAATCAGCCCCAGCATTTT. Encoded protein: CASSLTHLSNQPQHF. The chain joins TRBV27 to TRBJ1-5; D gene unclear. The length of the CDR3 is 15 residues. With 2 bases removed from V and 0 bases from J, the gap between germline ends came to 8 bases. Per germline, CDR1 MNHEY and CDR2 SMNVEV (reference sequence).

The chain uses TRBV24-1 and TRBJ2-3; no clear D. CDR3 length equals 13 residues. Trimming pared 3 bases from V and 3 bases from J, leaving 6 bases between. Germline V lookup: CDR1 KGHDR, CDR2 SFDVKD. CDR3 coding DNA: TGTGCCACCAGTGATCCCAGTACAGATACGCAGTATTTT. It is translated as CATSDPSTDTQYF.

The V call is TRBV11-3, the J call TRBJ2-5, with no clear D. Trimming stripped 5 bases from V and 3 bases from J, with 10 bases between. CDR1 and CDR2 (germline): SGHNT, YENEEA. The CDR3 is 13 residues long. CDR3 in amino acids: CASSPLEEETQYF. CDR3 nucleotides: TGTGCCAGCAGCCCCCTTGAGGAAGAGACCCAGTACTTC.

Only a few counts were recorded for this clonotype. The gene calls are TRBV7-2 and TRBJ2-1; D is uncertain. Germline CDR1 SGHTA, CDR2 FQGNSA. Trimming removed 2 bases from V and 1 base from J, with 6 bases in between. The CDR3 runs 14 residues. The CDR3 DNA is TGTGCCAGCAGCTTACTAGGGTCCTACAATGAGCAGTTCTTC. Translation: CASSLLGSYNEQFF. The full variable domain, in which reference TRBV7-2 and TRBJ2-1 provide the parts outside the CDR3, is GAGVSQSPSNKVTEKGKDVELRCDPISGHTALYWYRQSLGQGLEFLIYFQGNSAPDKSGLPSDRFSAERTGGSVSTLTIQRTQQEDSAVYLCASSLLGSYNEQFFGPGTRLTVL.